This T cell receptor (beta chain) came from a study of STAT5B mutations in CD4+ large granular lymphocyte leukemia. Healthy controls were blood donor buffy coats. Method: immunoSEQ multiplex PCR; TCRdb's copy keeps in-frame clones and lacks some. The top ten hold 8.6% of the sample, which has about 22,000 clones, over 80% seen once. Comment on this clone: Its antigen is not identified.

General observations from the study: CD4-sorted patient repertoires seemed more clonal than healthy CD4+ repertoires.

The source of this sequence is a human donor in good health. Sequencing was done on a sample of CD4+ T cells from blood buffy coats.

The chain's CDR3 is CASSLEFGLAGDEQFF. The DNA of the CDR3 is TGTGCCAGCAGCTTAGAGTTCGGGCTAGCGGGAGATGAGCAGTTCTTC. V and J are TRBV5-5 and TRBJ2-1; 10 bases fit TRBD2. Germline CDR1 reads SGHKS; CDR2 reads YYEKEE (reference sequence). This CDR3 contains 16 residues. J was trimmed by 8 bases and V by 2 bases; bases with no gene match: 10.